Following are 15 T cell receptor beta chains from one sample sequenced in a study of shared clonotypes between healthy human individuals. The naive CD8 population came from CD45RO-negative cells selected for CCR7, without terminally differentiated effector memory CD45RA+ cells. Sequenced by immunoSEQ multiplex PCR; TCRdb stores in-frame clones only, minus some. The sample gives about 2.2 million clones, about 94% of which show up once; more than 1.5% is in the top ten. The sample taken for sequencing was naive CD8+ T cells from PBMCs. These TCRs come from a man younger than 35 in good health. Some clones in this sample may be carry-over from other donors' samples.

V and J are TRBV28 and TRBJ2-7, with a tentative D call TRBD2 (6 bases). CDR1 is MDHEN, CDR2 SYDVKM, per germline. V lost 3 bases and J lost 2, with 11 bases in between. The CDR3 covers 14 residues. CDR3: CASSFGRDTYEQYF. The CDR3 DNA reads TGTGCCAGCAGTTTTGGGCGGGATACCTACGAGCAGTACTTC.

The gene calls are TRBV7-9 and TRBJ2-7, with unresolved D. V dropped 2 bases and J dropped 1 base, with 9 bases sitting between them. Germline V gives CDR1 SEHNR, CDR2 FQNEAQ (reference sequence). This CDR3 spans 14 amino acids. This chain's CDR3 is CASSLPMTSYEQYF. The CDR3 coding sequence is TGTGCCAGCAGCTTACCCATGACTTCCTACGAGCAGTACTTC.

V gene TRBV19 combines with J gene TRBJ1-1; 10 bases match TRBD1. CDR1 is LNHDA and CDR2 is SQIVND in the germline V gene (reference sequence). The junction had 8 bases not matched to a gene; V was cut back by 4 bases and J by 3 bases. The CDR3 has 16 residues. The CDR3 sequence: CASSRDRGTVDTEAFF. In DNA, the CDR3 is TGTGCCAGTAGTAGGGACAGGGGAACGGTGGACACTGAAGCTTTCTTT.

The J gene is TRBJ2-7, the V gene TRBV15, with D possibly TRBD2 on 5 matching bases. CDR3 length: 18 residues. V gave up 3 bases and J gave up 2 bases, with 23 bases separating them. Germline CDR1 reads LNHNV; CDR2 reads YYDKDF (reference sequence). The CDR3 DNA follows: TGTGCCACCAGCAGTGCAGAGGGAGTTGGACCTAGACCCTACGAGCAGTACTTC. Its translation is CATSSAEGVGPRPYEQYF.

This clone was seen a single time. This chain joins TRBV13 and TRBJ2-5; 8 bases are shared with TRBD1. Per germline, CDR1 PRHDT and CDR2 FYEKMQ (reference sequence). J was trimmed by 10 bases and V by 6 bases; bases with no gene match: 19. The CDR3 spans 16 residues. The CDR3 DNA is TGTGCCAGCAGTTCTCTTACAGGGGGTGCCCTTGGAGTCCAGTACTTC. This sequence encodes CASSSLTGGALGVQYF.

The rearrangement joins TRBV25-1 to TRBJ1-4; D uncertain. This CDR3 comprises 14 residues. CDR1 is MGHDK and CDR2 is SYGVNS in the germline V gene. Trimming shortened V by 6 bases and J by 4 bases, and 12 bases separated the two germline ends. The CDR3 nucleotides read TGTGCCAGCAGCGCGGGCCAGCATAATGAAAAACTGTTTTTT. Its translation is CASSAGQHNEKLFF.

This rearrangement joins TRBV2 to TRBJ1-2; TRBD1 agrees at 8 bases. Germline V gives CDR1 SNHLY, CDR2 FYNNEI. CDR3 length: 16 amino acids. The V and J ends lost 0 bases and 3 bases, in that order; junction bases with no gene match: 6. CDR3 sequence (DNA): TGTGCCAGCAGTGAAGCGCGGGACAGGATTTACTATGGCTACACCTTC. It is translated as CASSEARDRIYYGYTF. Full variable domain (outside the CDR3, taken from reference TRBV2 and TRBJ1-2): EPEVTQTPSHQVTQMGQEVILRCVPISNHLYFYWYRQILGQKVEFLVSFYNNEISEKSEIFDDQFSVERPDGSNFTLKIRSTKLEDSAMYFCASSEARDRIYYGYTFGSGTRLTVV.

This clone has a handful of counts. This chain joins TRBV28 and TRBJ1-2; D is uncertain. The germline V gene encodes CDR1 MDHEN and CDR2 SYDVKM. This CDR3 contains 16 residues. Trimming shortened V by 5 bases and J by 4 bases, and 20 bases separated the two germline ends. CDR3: CASSPHLRAVGYGYTF. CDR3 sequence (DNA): TGTGCCAGCAGTCCCCACCTTAGGGCCGTGGGCTATGGCTACACCTTC.

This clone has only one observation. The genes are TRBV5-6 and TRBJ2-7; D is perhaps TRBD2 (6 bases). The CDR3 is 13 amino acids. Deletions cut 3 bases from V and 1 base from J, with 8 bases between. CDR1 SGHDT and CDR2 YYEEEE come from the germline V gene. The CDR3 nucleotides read TGTGCCAGCAGCTCACGGGAGTCCTACGAGCAGTACTTC. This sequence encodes CASSSRESYEQYF.

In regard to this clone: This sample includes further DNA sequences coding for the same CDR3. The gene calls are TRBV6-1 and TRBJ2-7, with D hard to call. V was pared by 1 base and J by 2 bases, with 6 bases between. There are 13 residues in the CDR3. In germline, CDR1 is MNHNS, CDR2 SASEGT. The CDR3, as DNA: TGTGCCAGCAGTGAAGGACGGGCCTACGAGCAGTACTTC. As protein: CASSEGRAYEQYF.

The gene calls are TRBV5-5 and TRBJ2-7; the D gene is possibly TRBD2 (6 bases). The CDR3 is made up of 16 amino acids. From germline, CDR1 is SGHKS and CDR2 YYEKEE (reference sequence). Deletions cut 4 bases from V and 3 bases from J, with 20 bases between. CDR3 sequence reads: CASSPAGRGGDYEQYF. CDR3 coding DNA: TGTGCCAGCAGCCCGGCGGGGCGTGGCGGGGACTACGAGCAGTACTTC.

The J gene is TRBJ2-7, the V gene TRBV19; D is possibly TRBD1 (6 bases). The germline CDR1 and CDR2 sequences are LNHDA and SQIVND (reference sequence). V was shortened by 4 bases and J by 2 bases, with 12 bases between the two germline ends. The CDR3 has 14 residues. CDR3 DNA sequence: TGTGCCAGTAGTAGCAGAGGGGGTGCCTACGAGCAGTACTTC. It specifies CASSSRGGAYEQYF.

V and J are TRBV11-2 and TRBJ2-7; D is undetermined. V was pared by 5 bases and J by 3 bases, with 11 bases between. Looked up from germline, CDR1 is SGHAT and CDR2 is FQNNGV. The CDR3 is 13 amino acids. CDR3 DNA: TGTGCCAGCAGCGTAGGACCGAGCTACGAGCAGTACTTC. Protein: CASSVGPSYEQYF.

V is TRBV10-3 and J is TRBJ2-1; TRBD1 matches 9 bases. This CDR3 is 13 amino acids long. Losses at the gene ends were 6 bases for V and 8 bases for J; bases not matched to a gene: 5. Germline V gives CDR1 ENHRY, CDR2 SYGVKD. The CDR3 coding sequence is TGTGCCATCAGGGACAGGGGATCGGATGAGCAGTTCTTC. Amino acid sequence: CAIRDRGSDEQFF.

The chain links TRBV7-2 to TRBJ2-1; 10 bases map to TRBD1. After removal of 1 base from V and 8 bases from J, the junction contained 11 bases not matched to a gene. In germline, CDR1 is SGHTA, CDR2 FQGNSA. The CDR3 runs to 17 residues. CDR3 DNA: TGTGCCAGCAGCTTAGTGACCCGGACAGGGGGTCGGGATGAGCAGTTCTTC. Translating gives CASSLVTRTGGRDEQFF.